This T cell receptor (beta chain) came from a study of cytomegalovirus exposure and HLA in healthy donors. Study-level information: Samples from HLA-typed donors yielded around 85 million unique TCRs in an early data release.

This CDR3 contains 20 residues. The ends lost 0 bases at V and 5 bases at J; junction bases unmatched: 11. Germline V lookup: CDR1 LNHDA, CDR2 SQIVND (reference sequence). The PCR made use of 60 Vbeta and 13 Jbeta primers. Profiled with immunoSEQ multiplex PCR; TCRdb holds only in-frame clones, not every one. The sample carries around 100,000 clones, roughly four fifths recorded once. The chain couples TRBV19 to TRBJ2-3, with 16 nucleotides matching TRBD2. Sequenced input: PBMCs. This TCR was recovered from a man aged 30 to 45 in good health and CMV-seropositive. The DNA for the CDR3 is TGTGCCAGTAGTATAGATTCGGCGGGACTAGCGGGAGGGTACGGAGATACGCAGTATTTT. It is translated as CASSIDSAGLAGGYGDTQYF.